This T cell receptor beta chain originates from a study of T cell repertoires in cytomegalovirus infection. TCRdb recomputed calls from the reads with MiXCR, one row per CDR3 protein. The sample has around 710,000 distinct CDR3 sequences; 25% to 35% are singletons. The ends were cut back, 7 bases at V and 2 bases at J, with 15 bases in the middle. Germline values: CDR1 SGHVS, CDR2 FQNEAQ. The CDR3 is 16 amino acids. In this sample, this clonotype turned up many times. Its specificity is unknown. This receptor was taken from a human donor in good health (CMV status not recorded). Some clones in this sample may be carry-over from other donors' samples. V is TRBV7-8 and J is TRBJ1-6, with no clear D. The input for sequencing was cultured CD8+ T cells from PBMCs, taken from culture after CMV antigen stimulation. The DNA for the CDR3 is TGTGCCAGCACCCCCCGGGCGGGAACCTATAATTCACCCCTCCACTTT. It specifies CASTPRAGTYNSPLHF.